The clone carrying this T cell receptor (beta chain) has a handful of counts. Its antigen is still unknown. The data derive from a study of identical twins. Whole-study findings and limits: A partial confounding effect on zero-insertion analyses could come from invariant MAIT and iNKT cells. Out-of-frame alpha sequences common to twins exhibited a surplus of low generation probability. Its conclusions, products of cross-sectional statistical analysis, did not come from following the same donors.

All donors comprised healthy Caucasians. Each CDR3 protein is one row after TCRdb ran MiXCR on the 5' RACE reads. The profile shows around 480,000 distinct CDR3 sequences, 14% of them singletons. This CDR3 is built from 16 residues. The V gene's germline CDR1 is ENHRY and CDR2 SYGVKD. Trimming took 6 bases from V and 3 from J, leaving 19 bases between them. The same data also went into a second study, on yellow fever vaccine responses in identical twins.

Sequenced material: CD4+ T cells sorted from blood. This sequence was found in a young woman in good health. This chain joins TRBV10-3 and TRBJ2-3, with a tentative D call TRBD2 (5 bases). This CDR3 reads CAIRSGGEGRTDTQYF. The CDR3 DNA reads TGTGCCATCAGAAGTGGAGGAGAGGGTAGGACAGATACGCAGTATTTT.